The 21 T cell receptor beta chains given below trace back to one sample, sequenced in a study of technical replicates of blood from a handful of donors. The method was immunoSEQ multiplex PCR; TCRdb's version includes in-frame clones alone and lacks a portion of them. The sample lists about 64,000 clones, approximately 86% occurring once. The sample comprised PBMCs. These receptors originate from a human donor in good health. Some clones in this sample may be carry-over from other donors' samples.

The chain joins TRBV6-1 to TRBJ2-2, with 11 bases matching TRBD2. The CDR3 has 17 residues. Germline CDR1 MNHNS, CDR2 SASEGT. Losses at the gene ends were 3 bases for V and 1 base for J; bases not matched to a gene: 4. The CDR3 DNA is TGTGCCAGCAGTGAGTACGGACTAGCGGGGAACACCGGGGAGCTGTTTTTT. Amino acid sequence: CASSEYGLAGNTGELFF.

This clone was recorded once. The rearrangement uses TRBV7-6 and TRBJ2-7; TRBD2 agrees at 10 bases. The trim removed 5 bases at V and 5 bases at J, leaving 12 bases unmatched. The CDR3 contains 16 residues. CDR1 and CDR2 (germline): SGHVS, FNYEAQ. DNA for the CDR3: TGTGCCAGCAGCCTGGGATGGGGCCTAGCGGGAGACGAGCAGTACTTC. It yields the protein CASSLGWGLAGDEQYF.

V and J are TRBV5-4 and TRBJ1-4; 10 bases match TRBD1. CDR1 and CDR2 (germline): SGHNT, YYREEE (reference sequence). V gave up 3 bases and J gave up 0 bases; unmatched junction bases: 5. The CDR3 covers 17 residues. This CDR3 is CASSSGTGDTTNEKLFF. As DNA, the CDR3 is TGTGCCAGCAGCTCCGGGACAGGGGATACAACTAATGAAAAACTGTTTTTT.

The chain is built from TRBV6-1 and TRBJ2-7; TRBD2 is a possible D gene (5 bases). V was cut by 7 bases and J by 4 bases, with 14 bases left in between. Germline V gives CDR1 MNHNS, CDR2 SASEGT. This CDR3 has 13 residues. DNA for the CDR3: TGTGCCAGCACGGGCGTACGGGGATACGAGCAGTACTTC. Amino acid sequence: CASTGVRGYEQYF.

In nucleotides, the CDR3 is TGTGCCAGCAGCTTGGCGGGAGTAACCTACAATGAGCAGTTCTTC. Its protein product is CASSLAGVTYNEQFF. V gene TRBV5-6 combines with J gene TRBJ2-1, with D perhaps matching TRBD2 (6 bases). The CDR3 extends over 15 amino acids. Trimming pared 0 bases from V and 2 bases from J, leaving 9 bases between. The germline CDR1 and CDR2 sequences are SGHDT and YYEEEE.

J is TRBJ2-3 and V is TRBV29-1; D remains unclear. From germline, CDR1 is SQVTM and CDR2 ANQGSEA. The CDR3 loop spans 14 amino acids. V was shortened by 6 bases and J by 0 bases, with 13 bases between the two germline ends. For the CDR3, the DNA is TGCAGCGTCTCGACACAGTCTAGCACAGATACGCAGTATTTT. Translation: CSVSTQSSTDTQYF.

This clone was observed many times. The chain joins TRBV2 to TRBJ1-5, with D perhaps matching TRBD1 (5 bases). Trimming shortened V by 2 bases and J by 5 bases, and 10 bases separated the two germline ends. The CDR3 is made up of 14 amino acids. Germline loops: CDR1 SNHLY, CDR2 FYNNEI. The CDR3 sequence: CASSEWGVDQPQHF. The CDR3 nucleotides read TGTGCCAGCAGTGAATGGGGGGTGGATCAGCCCCAGCATTTT.

This clone was counted a single time. The J gene is TRBJ2-7, the V gene TRBV6-5, with 11 bases aligning to TRBD2. Germline-derived CDR1 and CDR2 are MNHEY and SVGAGI. V was pared by 7 bases and J by 4 bases, with 6 bases of the junction left unmatched. There are 14 residues in the CDR3. The CDR3 sequence: CASTTGTSGYEQYF. CDR3 nucleotides: TGTGCCAGCACTACCGGGACTAGCGGATACGAGCAGTACTTC.

V and J are TRBV14 and TRBJ2-7; 9 bases map to TRBD1. From germline, CDR1 is SGHDN and CDR2 FVKESK. The CDR3 loop spans 15 amino acids. Trimming took 4 bases from V and 5 from J; bases not matched to a gene: 9. CDR3 loop: CASSLYGTGIDEQYF. The CDR3 DNA reads TGTGCCAGCAGCCTATACGGGACAGGGATCGACGAGCAGTACTTC.

The chain links TRBV6-1 to TRBJ1-5; D unresolved. Trimming cost V 6 bases and J 6 bases, with 6 bases left between them. The CDR3 has 11 residues. The germline gives CDR1 MNHNS, CDR2 SASEGT. The CDR3 is CASSVSQPQHF. The CDR3 DNA reads as TGTGCCAGCAGCGTATCTCAGCCCCAGCATTTT.

The rearrangement uses TRBV4-3 and TRBJ1-2; 7 nucleotides align to TRBD1. The J segment lost 4 bases and the V segment lost 3 bases, leaving 8 bases of the junction unmatched. Germline V gene sequence: CDR1 LGHNA, CDR2 YSLEER. The CDR3 contains 15 residues. CDR3 in amino acids: CASSQDRTNSYGYTF. The DNA for the CDR3 is TGCGCCAGCAGCCAGGACAGGACGAATAGCTATGGCTACACCTTC.

The chain is built from TRBV7-3 and TRBJ1-1; 9 bases line up with TRBD1. CDR3 length equals 15 residues. J was trimmed by 6 bases and V by 7 bases; bases with no gene match: 12. CDR1 is SGHTA and CDR2 is FQGTGA in the germline V gene. The CDR3, as DNA: TGTGCCAGCACCCTACAACCGGGACAGGGTGCTGAAGCTTTCTTT. This sequence encodes CASTLQPGQGAEAFF.

The J gene is TRBJ1-3, the V gene TRBV11-2; D may be TRBD1 (6 bases). The CDR3 consists of 15 residues. The V gene lost 5 bases and the J gene lost 0 bases, with 11 bases spanning the gap. Germline CDR1 reads SGHAT; CDR2 reads FQNNGV. This CDR3 is CASSPTGISGNTIYF. In DNA, the CDR3 is TGTGCCAGCAGCCCTACAGGGATCTCTGGAAACACCATATATTTT.

V gene TRBV4-2 combines with J gene TRBJ1-3, with TRBD1 identical over 7 bases. CDR1 and CDR2 from the germline V gene are LGHNA and YNFKEQ. Trimming took 5 bases from V and 0 from J; bases not matched to a gene: 7. The CDR3 sequence is 16 residues long. The CDR3 DNA sequence: TGTGCCAGCAGCGCCCGACAGGGACTCTCTGGAAACACCATATATTTT. The encoded protein is CASSARQGLSGNTIYF.

This clone has a single count. This chain connects TRBV2 to TRBJ2-1; maybe TRBD1 (6 bases). V was trimmed by 7 bases and J by 2 bases, leaving 18 bases between them. CDR1 SNHLY and CDR2 FYNNEI come from the germline V gene. The CDR3 covers 16 residues. CDR3 in amino acids: CASMNRELNTYNEQFF. As DNA, the CDR3 is TGTGCCAGCATGAACAGGGAATTGAACACCTACAATGAGCAGTTCTTC.

The genes are TRBV19 and TRBJ2-3, with 8 positions matching TRBD2. The germline V gene encodes CDR1 LNHDA and CDR2 SQIVND (reference sequence). The CDR3 is 14 residues long. With V trimmed by 5 bases and J by 1 base, 2 bases remained unmatched. Written as DNA, the CDR3 is TGTGCCAGTAGTCTTAGCGGGGGCACAGATACGCAGTATTTT. It encodes CASSLSGGTDTQYF.

CDR3 sequence: CASRRGDRTEKLFF. The CDR3 nucleotides are TGCGCCAGCAGGCGAGGGGACAGGACTGAAAAACTGTTTTTT. The chain carries TRBV5-1 and TRBJ1-4, with 8 bases lining up with TRBD1. CDR3 length: 14 amino acids. Trimming at V came to 5 bases and at J to 7 bases, leaving 7 bases not matched to a gene. Germline V gene lookup returns CDR1 SGHRS and CDR2 YFSETQ.

This clone was recorded only once. The chain carries TRBV19 and TRBJ2-2, with a tentative D call TRBD2 (5 bases). The germline gives CDR1 LNHDA, CDR2 SQIVND (reference sequence). Trimming took off 6 bases at V and 7 bases at J, with 18 bases between the two ends. The CDR3 extends over 15 amino acids. The CDR3 DNA is TGTGCCAGTAGGCGCTTCTCCCTTGGGAGCGGGGAGCTGTTTTTT. It translates to CASRRFSLGSGELFF.

V usage is TRBV2 and J usage is TRBJ2-1; 9 bases fit TRBD2. J was trimmed by 7 bases and V by 11 bases; bases with no gene match: 24. Germline CDR1 SNHLY, CDR2 FYNNEI. CDR3 length: 18 residues. DNA for the CDR3: TGTGCCCTCAATCCGGGACTAGCATGGCCTCCTTACACGAATGAGCAGTTCTTC. Its protein is CALNPGLAWPPYTNEQFF.

This chain joins TRBV15 and TRBJ2-7; D possibly corresponds to TRBD2 (5 bases). Germline-derived CDR1 and CDR2 are LNHNV and YYDKDF (reference sequence). V lost 5 bases to trimming and J lost 5 bases, with 13 bases between them. CDR3 size: 13 residues. CDR3 bases: TGTGCCACCAGCCTTTTTCGGGAAAACGAGCAGTACTTC. Translating gives CATSLFRENEQYF.

V and J are TRBV7-6 and TRBJ1-2, with a weak D call TRBD1 (5 bases). This CDR3 is built from 15 residues. CDR1 and CDR2 from the germline V gene are SGHVS and FNYEAQ. Trimming stripped 1 base from V and 0 bases from J, with 9 bases between. The CDR3 sequence: CASSLEAGSNYGYTF. CDR3 in DNA: TGTGCCAGCAGCTTAGAAGCAGGGTCTAACTATGGCTACACCTTC.